This T cell receptor beta chain derives from a study of T-cell reconstitution after alpha-beta-depleted transplantation in children. This clonotype ranks as medium-sized. Using unique molecular identifiers, the investigators prepared the TCRbeta library. TCRdb reprocessed the PCR reads with MiXCR, giving one entry per CDR3 protein. The table lists fewer than 25,000 distinct CDR3 sequences, 9.5% to 13% of them singletons, with roughly 25% in the top ten. Germline V CDR1 and CDR2: SGDLS, YYNGEE. CDR3 length: 16 amino acids. V gave up 4 bases and J gave up 9 bases; unmatched junction bases: 10. This chain links TRBV9 with TRBJ2-1, with 13 bases aligning to TRBD2. Sequencing was performed on PBMCs from the stem cell graft donor, taken from the stem cell graft. This sequence originates from a human donor who donated a stem cell graft to a child with chronic granulomatous disease. The chain's CDR3 is CASSTRGTSGIGEQFF. The CDR3, as DNA: TGTGCCAGCAGCACCCGAGGGACTAGCGGGATTGGTGAGCAGTTCTTC.